Listed here are 26 T cell receptor beta chains from one sample, sequenced in a study of T cell responses to AZD1222 COVID-19 vaccine. Generated by immunoSEQ multiplex PCR, the TCRdb table keeps only in-frame clones and is missing some. This table holds some 200,000 clones, about 92% found once. The starting material was peripheral blood, obtained on day 0 of MenACWY control vaccination. These receptors were taken from an adult in good health.

In DNA, the CDR3 is TGTGCCAGCAGCCCTCCGGGTTGGGCCACGAACACTGAAGCTTTCTTT. This encodes CASSPPGWATNTEAFF. V usage is TRBV11-2 and J usage is TRBJ1-1; D unresolved. Trimming pared 5 bases from V and 1 base from J, leaving 17 bases between. There are 16 residues in the CDR3. Germline loops: CDR1 SGHAT, CDR2 FQNNGV.

J is TRBJ2-5 and V is TRBV5-4; D ambiguous. CDR3 length equals 12 residues. CDR1 is SGHNT and CDR2 is YYREEE in the germline V gene (reference sequence). Trimming shortened V by 2 bases and J by 5 bases, and 7 bases separated the two germline ends. The CDR3 region is CASSFGRETQYF. CDR3 DNA: TGTGCCAGCAGCTTTGGTAGGGAGACCCAGTACTTC.

This clone came up once. J is TRBJ2-5 and V is TRBV7-6; 7 bases align to TRBD2. This CDR3 is 16 amino acids long. The V gene's germline CDR1 is SGHVS and CDR2 FNYEAQ. J gave up 11 bases and V 5 bases, and 20 bases lay outside the gene matches. The CDR3 region is CASSETPGLSLLPQYF. The CDR3 nucleotides read TGTGCCAGCAGCGAAACCCCGGGACTAAGCTTACTGCCGCAGTACTTC.

The gene calls are TRBV6-2 or TRBV6-3 and TRBJ1-5, with 9 bases that match TRBD1. V was pared by 2 bases and J by 5 bases, with 10 bases of the junction left unmatched. Per germline, CDR1 MNHEY and CDR2 SVGEGT. The CDR3 consists of 17 residues. In DNA, the CDR3 is TGTGCCAGCAGTTACATCCTGGGACAGGGTAACGATCAGCCCCAGCATTTT. This translates into CASSYILGQGNDQPQHF.

The rearrangement joins TRBV28 to TRBJ2-2, with 7 bases aligning to TRBD2. The CDR3 contains 15 residues. The V and J ends lost 5 bases and 2 bases, in that order; junction bases with no gene match: 5. Germline values: CDR1 MDHEN, CDR2 SYDVKM. The CDR3 sequence is CASSGSGENTGELFF. The DNA of the CDR3 is TGTGCCAGCAGTGGCAGCGGGGAAAACACCGGGGAGCTGTTTTTT.

V usage is TRBV18 and J usage is TRBJ1-1; TRBD1 matches 7 bases. V shed 2 bases, J shed 0 bases, and the junction held 3 bases outside the gene matches. The germline V gene encodes CDR1 KGHSH and CDR2 LQKENI. The CDR3 has 15 amino acids. CDR3 sequence: CASSPRGTVNTEAFF. CDR3 nucleotide sequence: TGTGCCAGCTCACCAAGAGGGACAGTGAACACTGAAGCTTTCTTT.

This clone showed up just once. The chain joins TRBV10-2 to TRBJ1-2; D gene ambiguous. CDR1 and CDR2 from the germline V gene are WSHSY and SAAADI. V was cut by 0 bases and J by 4 bases, with 12 bases left in between. The CDR3 totals 15 residues. CDR3 residues: CASSESGGYTYGYTF. The CDR3 DNA is TGCGCCAGCAGTGAGTCAGGCGGGTACACCTATGGCTACACCTTC.

This clone was recorded once. The V gene is TRBV15, the J gene TRBJ2-2; TRBD1 aligns across 9 bases. Germline CDR1 LNHNV, CDR2 YYDKDF (reference sequence). J was trimmed by 7 bases and V by 6 bases; bases with no gene match: 6. CDR3 length equals 14 residues. In DNA, the CDR3 is TGTGCCACCAGAGGGACAGGGTGGGGCGGGGAGCTGTTTTTT. This codes for CATRGTGWGGELFF. Full variable domain (rest looked up from reference TRBV15 and TRBJ2-2): DAMVIQNPRYQVTQFGKPVTLSCSQTLNHNVMYWYQQKSSQAPKLLFHYYDKDFNNEADTPDNFQSRRPNTSFCFLDIRSPGLGDTAMYLCATRGTGWGGELFFGEGSRLTVL.

This clone was detected only once. The chain couples TRBV5-1 to TRBJ2-3, with D uncertain. There are 14 residues in the CDR3. V was shortened by 1 base and J by 0 bases, with 6 bases between the two germline ends. CDR1 and CDR2 (germline): SGHRS, YFSETQ. The CDR3 nucleotides are TGCGCCAGCAGCTTGTTCCGCAGCACAGATACGCAGTATTTT. Protein product: CASSLFRSTDTQYF.

This clone was seen only once. The chain combines TRBV3-1 (or the pseudogene TRBV3-2) with TRBJ1-6, with 7 bases lining up with TRBD1. J was trimmed by 0 bases and V by 0 bases; bases with no gene match: 8. CDR1 LGHDT and CDR2 YNNKEL come from the germline V gene (reference sequence). CDR3 length equals 19 residues. The CDR3 DNA reads TGTGCCAGCAGCCAAGATCCGGACAGGCCCTTCTCCTATAATTCACCCCTCCACTTT. It translates to CASSQDPDRPFSYNSPLHF.

V and J are TRBV28 and TRBJ2-3, with 9 bases aligning to TRBD1. The trim removed 6 bases at V and 2 bases at J, leaving 9 bases unmatched. The CDR3 runs to 16 residues. Germline CDR1 reads MDHEN; CDR2 reads SYDVKM. The CDR3 loop is CASRPLTGGNTDTQYF. CDR3 in DNA: TGTGCCAGCAGACCTTTGACAGGGGGAAACACAGATACGCAGTATTTT. Variable domain in full (rest from reference TRBV28 and TRBJ2-3): DVKVTQSSRYLVKRTGEKVFLECVQDMDHENMFWYRQDPGLGLRLIYFSYDVKMKEKGDIPEGYSVSREKKERFSLILESASTNQTSMYLCASRPLTGGNTDTQYFGPGTRLTVL.

The chain carries TRBV10-3 and TRBJ1-4, with D hard to call. Trimming shortened V by 6 bases and J by 5 bases, and 10 bases separated the two germline ends. CDR1 is ENHRY, CDR2 SYGVKD, per germline. The CDR3 loop spans 13 amino acids. The CDR3 DNA follows: TGTGCCATCAGCGCCGGGTCCAATGAAAAACTGTTTTTT. Its translation: CAISAGSNEKLFF.

This clone has just one count. The gene calls are TRBV7-2 and TRBJ2-1; TRBD2 matches at 8 bases. Per the germline V gene, CDR1 is SGHTA and CDR2 is FQGNSA. V gave up 3 bases and J gave up 6 bases; unmatched junction bases: 4. The CDR3 loop spans 14 amino acids. CDR3: CASSFGGGGNEQFF. Written as DNA, the CDR3 is TGTGCCAGCAGCTTCGGGGGGGGCGGCAATGAGCAGTTCTTC. The entire variable domain, with the rest obtained from reference TRBV7-2 and TRBJ2-1, is as follows: GAGVSQSPSNKVTEKGKDVELRCDPISGHTALYWYRQSLGQGLEFLIYFQGNSAPDKSGLPSDRFSAERTGGSVSTLTIQRTQQEDSAVYLCASSFGGGGNEQFFGPGTRLTVL.

The chain couples TRBV5-4 to TRBJ2-3; the D call may be TRBD1 or TRBD2 (6 bases each). Germline-derived CDR1 and CDR2 are SGHNT and YYREEE (reference sequence). Trimming left V 4 bases short and J 14 bases short, with 14 bases between. CDR3 length: 11 residues. The CDR3, as DNA: TGTGCCAGCAGCGGGGGGCGCGATTTGTATTTT. This encodes CASSGGRDLYF.

This chain joins TRBV5-6 and TRBJ1-1; maybe TRBD1 (6 bases). The V gene lost 3 bases and the J gene lost 1 base, with 10 bases spanning the gap. The CDR3 has 14 amino acids. Germline-derived CDR1 and CDR2 are SGHDT and YYEEEE. CDR3 loop: CASSSGQPNTEAFF. The CDR3 coding sequence is TGTGCCAGCAGCTCCGGACAGCCGAACACTGAAGCTTTCTTT.

The chain employs TRBV19 and TRBJ1-2; no firm D call. V was shortened by 7 bases and J by 0 bases, with 12 bases between the two germline ends. The CDR3 length is 14 residues. Germline CDR1 LNHDA, CDR2 SQIVND (reference sequence). CDR3 nucleotides: TGTGCCAGTATGAGAGACCATACTAACTATGGCTACACCTTC. Its translation is CASMRDHTNYGYTF.

The chain is built from TRBV19 and TRBJ1-6; 8 nucleotides match TRBD1. The CDR3 runs 16 residues. Germline CDR1 and CDR2: LNHDA and SQIVND (reference sequence). J was trimmed by 9 bases and V by 4 bases; bases with no gene match: 11. This CDR3 reads CASSTPRQGAGSPLHF. The CDR3 bases are TGTGCCAGTAGTACTCCAAGGCAGGGGGCCGGTTCACCCCTCCACTTT. Full variable domain (outside the CDR3, taken from reference TRBV19 and TRBJ1-6): DGGITQSPKYLFRKEGQNVTLSCEQNLNHDAMYWYRQDPGQGLRLIYYSQIVNDFQKGDIAEGYSVSREKKESFPLTVTSAQKNPTAFYLCASSTPRQGAGSPLHFGNGTRLTVT.

The rearrangement uses TRBV5-1 and TRBJ1-1, with 9 bases that match TRBD1. The CDR3 spans 16 residues. Trimming at V came to 2 bases and at J to 5 bases, leaving 10 bases not matched to a gene. Germline V CDR1 and CDR2: SGHRS, YFSETQ. The CDR3 DNA reads as TGCGCCAGCAGCTTTAAGCCCGGGACAGGGAGAACTGAAGCTTTCTTT. Translation gives CASSFKPGTGRTEAFF.

With respect to this clone: At one boundary the junction diverges from the germline segment, which might be a read error. The genes are TRBV23-1 and TRBJ1-6, with D possibly TRBD1 on 5 matching bases. Being an ORF, TRBV23-1 has a function that is uncertain. This CDR3 has 14 amino acids. The CDR3 loop reads CASSQSLGRGKFLF. The DNA for the CDR3 is TGCGCCAGCAGTCAATCGTTGGGGCGGGGGAAGTTTCTCTTT.

The genes are TRBV18 and TRBJ2-7, with D possibly TRBD1 on 5 matching bases. Germline CDR1 reads KGHSH; CDR2 reads LQKENI. The germline V and J ends were trimmed by 2 bases and 1 base, with 18 bases remaining between them. This CDR3 contains 17 residues. The CDR3 bases are TGTGCCAGCTCACCAGTGGTTGGAGACAGATCTTCCTACGAGCAGTACTTC. This encodes CASSPVVGDRSSYEQYF.

J is TRBJ2-1 and V is TRBV18; D not resolved. Germline V gene data show CDR1 as KGHSH and CDR2 as LQKENI. V was shortened by 4 bases and J by 5 bases, with 18 bases between the two germline ends. This CDR3 spans 16 amino acids. CDR3 protein: CASSLQIGFGDNEQFF. CDR3 DNA sequence: TGTGCCAGCTCACTCCAAATCGGTTTTGGCGACAATGAGCAGTTCTTC. Combining the CDR3 with reference TRBV18 and TRBJ2-1 gives the whole variable domain NAGVMQNPRHLVRRRGQEARLRCSPMKGHSHVYWYRQLPEEGLKFMVYLQKENIIDESGMPKERFSAEFPKEGPSILRIQQVVRGDSAAYFCASSLQIGFGDNEQFFGPGTRLTVL.

V usage is TRBV27 and J usage is TRBJ1-1; the D is unclear. The CDR3 runs 13 residues. V was shortened by 7 bases and J by 7 bases, with 16 bases between the two germline ends. Germline values: CDR1 MNHEY, CDR2 SMNVEV (reference sequence). The CDR3 coding sequence is TGTGCCAGCAAATCGGGAAGGCTAGGTGAAGCTTTCTTT. Protein sequence: CASKSGRLGEAFF.

This chain connects TRBV5-1 to TRBJ1-2; tentatively, D is TRBD1 (5 bases). V lost 4 bases, J lost 7 bases, and 20 bases lay in between. CDR3 length equals 15 residues. Germline assignment: CDR1 SGHRS and CDR2 YFSETQ. The CDR3 DNA follows: TGCGCCAGCAGCCTTCGAGCGGGGGGGAGTGTTGGCTACACCTTC. Protein sequence: CASSLRAGGSVGYTF.

The chain is built from TRBV7-2 and TRBJ2-3; D is ambiguous. The V gene lost 2 bases and the J gene lost 0 bases, with 9 bases spanning the gap. The CDR3 runs to 15 residues. Germline V gene sequence: CDR1 SGHTA, CDR2 FQGNSA. The CDR3 region is CASSLTDLSTDTQYF. The CDR3 coding sequence is TGTGCCAGCAGCTTAACGGACCTTAGCACAGATACGCAGTATTTT.

The chain has TRBV5-1 and TRBJ1-2; D is undetermined. V gave up 5 bases and J gave up 7 bases, with 18 bases separating them. Germline-derived CDR1 and CDR2 are SGHRS and YFSETQ. This CDR3 is built from 14 residues. The CDR3 sequence: CASRTPGQSFGYTF. In nucleotides, the CDR3 is TGCGCCAGCAGAACCCCGGGCCAAAGCTTTGGCTACACCTTC. Supplemented by reference TRBV5-1 and TRBJ1-2, the full variable domain reads KAGVTQTPRYLIKTRGQQVTLSCSPISGHRSVSWYQQTPGQGLQFLFEYFSETQRNKGNFPGRFSGRQFSNSRSEMNVSTLELGDSALYLCASRTPGQSFGYTFGSGTRLTVV.

This clone was found once. This chain uses TRBV19 with TRBJ2-6; D uncertain. Germline V gives CDR1 LNHDA, CDR2 SQIVND (reference sequence). V was trimmed by 3 bases and J by 0 bases, leaving 12 bases between them. The CDR3 has 17 residues. The CDR3, as DNA: TGTGCCAGTAGTATTTCTGAACTTGCCTCTGGGGCCAACGTCCTGACTTTC. Encoded protein: CASSISELASGANVLTF.